Below are 20 T cell receptor beta chains sequenced from a single sample in a study of blood T cell repertoires in COVID-19 (TCRdb year 2020). The library was prepared using the immunoSEQ multiplex PCR assay. TCRdb took over this immuneACCESS table, retaining in-frame rearrangements with V and J assigned. Such tables are incomplete; in checked studies, under half of the missing clones stem from an unresolved V gene, and the remainder is unexplained. The sample has about 75,000 clones on record, around 74% of them singletons. The ten largest make up 2.6% of the sample. Sequencing input: peripheral blood. The receptors stem from a human donor with acute or convalescent COVID-19. The donor label of this sample is uncertain.

This clone was seen more than once but under ten times. The chain has TRBV13 and TRBJ1-5; 9 positions match TRBD1. Germline V lookup: CDR1 PRHDT, CDR2 FYEKMQ (reference sequence). J gave up 1 base and V 4 bases, and 2 bases lay outside the gene matches. This CDR3 comprises 15 residues. The CDR3 sequence: CASSYGQGSNQPQHF. The CDR3 DNA follows: TGTGCCAGCAGCTATGGACAGGGGAGCAATCAGCCCCAGCATTTT.

The chain links TRBV7-2 to TRBJ1-5; D is possibly TRBD1 (5 bases). Germline CDR1 is SGHTA and CDR2 is FQGNSA. Trimming removed 0 bases from V and 4 bases from J, with 25 bases in between. This CDR3 comprises 20 residues. The CDR3 nucleotides read TGTGCCAGCAGCTTAGCCTCAAATGCTGGGGCCCTCCCCCGAAATCAGCCCCAGCATTTT. Amino acid sequence: CASSLASNAGALPRNQPQHF.

CDR3 DNA: TGTGCCAGCATCATAGGCGGGAGCTCTGGAAACACCATATATTTT. It yields the protein CASIIGGSSGNTIYF. The chain employs TRBV28 and TRBJ1-3; D is uncertain. V was trimmed by 7 bases and J by 0 bases, leaving 13 bases between them. In germline, CDR1 is MDHEN, CDR2 SYDVKM. CDR3 length equals 15 residues.

This CDR3 reads CASSLRQLNTEAFF. The CDR3 DNA reads as TGCGCCAGCAGCCTACGACAGTTGAACACTGAAGCTTTCTTT. The chain is built from TRBV5-1 and TRBJ1-1; D is possibly TRBD1 (5 bases). Trimming pared 4 bases from V and 0 bases from J, leaving 10 bases between. Germline values: CDR1 SGHRS, CDR2 YFSETQ. The CDR3 has 14 amino acids.

This sequence joins TRBV2 and TRBJ2-3, with 8 nucleotides matching TRBD2. V lost 9 bases and J lost 3; bases outside the gene matches: 8. The CDR3 length is 14 residues. The germline V gene encodes CDR1 SNHLY and CDR2 FYNNEI. In nucleotides, the CDR3 is TGTGCCAGAGTAGCGGGGATGGAAACAGATACGCAGTATTTT. Its protein is CARVAGMETDTQYF.

The CDR3 region is CASSLTGYEQYF. DNA of the CDR3: TGTGCCAGCAGCTTAACGGGTTACGAGCAGTACTTC. The V gene is TRBV7-9, the J gene TRBJ2-7; D is unresolved. The CDR3 consists of 12 residues. Germline CDR1 is SEHNR and CDR2 is FQNEAQ (reference sequence). V shed 2 bases and J shed 4 bases, with 6 bases lying between them. Full variable domain (rest looked up from reference TRBV7-9 and TRBJ2-7): DTGVSQNPRHKITKRGQNVTFRCDPISEHNRLYWYRQTLGQGPEFLTYFQNEAQLEKSRLLSDRFSAERPKGSFSTLEIQRTEQGDSAMYLCASSLTGYEQYFGPGTRLTVT.

The chain couples TRBV11-3 to TRBJ1-1; D remains ambiguous. CDR1 and CDR2 (germline): SGHNT, YENEEA. This CDR3 region has 14 residues. V was trimmed by 4 bases and J by 1 base, leaving 10 bases between them. CDR3 amino acids: CASSSGGSNTEAFF. The CDR3 DNA sequence: TGTGCCAGCAGCTCTGGCGGCTCGAACACTGAAGCTTTCTTT.

The genes are TRBV6-5 and TRBJ2-1; D is perhaps TRBD2 (6 bases). V dropped 7 bases and J dropped 7 bases, with 20 bases sitting between them. This CDR3 comprises 15 residues. In germline, CDR1 is MNHEY, CDR2 SVGAGI. The CDR3 loop is CASTRQSLAGNEQFF. CDR3 DNA: TGTGCCAGCACAAGACAGTCTTTGGCGGGAAATGAGCAGTTCTTC.

This clone was recorded at least ten times. This chain uses TRBV7-9 with TRBJ2-1; no firm D call. This CDR3 region has 12 residues. V shed 5 bases and J shed 4 bases, with 6 bases lying between them. Germline loops: CDR1 SEHNR, CDR2 FQNEAQ (reference sequence). Here the CDR3 reads CASSPRYNEQFF. DNA for the CDR3: TGTGCCAGCAGCCCGAGATACAATGAGCAGTTCTTC.

This clone was detected only once. The V and J genes are TRBV20-1 and TRBJ1-4; D is unresolved. The CDR3 has 12 residues. V lost 3 bases and J lost 7, with 9 bases in between. CDR1 is DFQATT, CDR2 SNEGSKA, per germline (reference sequence). CDR3 bases: TGCAGTGCTAGTGGAGGTCTTGAAAAACTGTTTTTT. Its translation is CSASGGLEKLFF.

This clone was picked up one time. The gene calls are TRBV7-8 and TRBJ2-1; D is unresolved. V gave up 1 base and J gave up 4 bases, with 8 bases separating them. The CDR3 extends over 14 amino acids. Per germline, CDR1 SGHVS and CDR2 FQNEAQ. This CDR3 reads CASSLDSMYNEQFF. The CDR3 DNA follows: TGTGCCAGCAGCTTAGACTCGATGTACAATGAGCAGTTCTTC. Based on the CDR3 plus reference TRBV7-8 and TRBJ2-1, the full variable domain is GAGVSQSPRYKVAKRGQDVALRCDPISGHVSLFWYQQALGQGPEFLTYFQNEAQLDKSGLPSDRFFAERPEGSVSTLKIQRTQQEDSAVYLCASSLDSMYNEQFFGPGTRLTVL.

V and J are TRBV5-1 and TRBJ2-7, with a possible D match to TRBD2 (5 bases). The V gene lost 4 bases and the J gene lost 2 bases, with 13 bases spanning the gap. CDR1 and CDR2 (germline): SGHRS, YFSETQ. CDR3 length equals 14 residues. The CDR3 loop is CASSQRTLPYEQYF. CDR3 nucleotide sequence: TGCGCCAGCAGCCAACGGACTCTCCCCTACGAGCAGTACTTC. Complete variable domain (other parts from reference TRBV5-1 and TRBJ2-7): KAGVTQTPRYLIKTRGQQVTLSCSPISGHRSVSWYQQTPGQGLQFLFEYFSETQRNKGNFPGRFSGRQFSNSRSEMNVSTLELGDSALYLCASSQRTLPYEQYFGPGTRLTVT.

The chain is built from TRBV11-2 and TRBJ2-2; TRBD2 matches at 7 bases. Trimming took 6 bases from V and 4 from J; bases not matched to a gene: 5. CDR3 length: 14 residues. The germline V gene encodes CDR1 SGHAT and CDR2 FQNNGV. CDR3 sequence: CASSSSGTTGELFF. The CDR3 DNA follows: TGTGCCAGCAGTTCAAGCGGGACCACCGGGGAGCTGTTTTTT.

This chain joins TRBV5-1 and TRBJ2-2; no definite D call. Between the trimmed V and J ends, which lost 4 bases and 4 bases, there was a span of 11 bases. This CDR3 is 14 amino acids long. Germline values: CDR1 SGHRS, CDR2 YFSETQ. This CDR3 reads CASSLPLSTGELFF. For the CDR3, the DNA is TGCGCCAGCAGCCTCCCCCTAAGCACCGGGGAGCTGTTTTTT.

The chain uses TRBV29-1 and TRBJ1-3; D may be TRBD1 (5 bases). Between the trimmed V and J ends, which lost 5 bases and 1 base, there was a span of 18 bases. Germline loops: CDR1 SQVTM, CDR2 ANQGSEA. CDR3 length equals 16 residues. CDR3 in amino acids: CSVIGSAGDSGNTIYF. CDR3 coding DNA: TGCAGCGTTATTGGTTCAGCGGGGGATTCTGGAAACACCATATATTTT.

This clone was observed a handful of times. This chain uses TRBV5-1 with TRBJ2-3, with 7 bases fitting TRBD1. The CDR3 loop spans 15 amino acids. The germline CDR1 and CDR2 sequences are SGHRS and YFSETQ. V shed 4 bases, J shed 1 base, and the junction held 6 bases outside the gene matches. CDR3 sequence: CASSRGGLGTDTQYF. CDR3 DNA: TGCGCCAGCAGCCGAGGGGGCCTCGGCACAGATACGCAGTATTTT.

This clone was counted between two and nine times. The J gene is TRBJ2-7, the V gene TRBV28; tentatively, D is TRBD2 (6 bases). This CDR3 contains 13 residues. The germline V gene has CDR1 MDHEN and CDR2 SYDVKM. Trimming took 9 bases from V and 3 from J, leaving 15 bases between them. This CDR3 is CASEDYGGYEQYF. The CDR3 DNA follows: TGTGCCAGTGAGGACTATGGGGGCTACGAGCAGTACTTC.

The table lists this clone with a few counts. The chain recombines TRBV27 with TRBJ2-2; D might be TRBD2 (6 bases). Germline lookup yields CDR1 MNHEY and CDR2 SMNVEV (reference sequence). The CDR3 contains 15 residues. The germline V and J ends were trimmed by 6 bases and 5 bases, with 16 bases remaining between them. The CDR3 coding sequence is TGTGCCAGCAGCCCCCCGTGGGGGAGGACCGGGGAGCTGTTTTTT. Protein product: CASSPPWGRTGELFF.

This clone has just one count. V usage is TRBV2 and J usage is TRBJ2-4; 7 bases map to TRBD1. V was pared by 3 bases and J by 7 bases, with 6 bases of the junction left unmatched. The germline V gene has CDR1 SNHLY and CDR2 FYNNEI. This CDR3 spans 14 amino acids. CDR3 sequence reads: CASSDTGAVNIQYF. The CDR3, as DNA: TGTGCCAGCAGTGATACAGGGGCAGTTAACATTCAGTACTTC.

This clone was picked up a small number of times. This chain links TRBV18 with TRBJ1-5; possibly TRBD1 for D (6 bases). Looked up from germline, CDR1 is KGHSH and CDR2 is LQKENI. The CDR3 is made up of 15 amino acids. V was pared by 4 bases and J by 5 bases, with 15 bases between. CDR3 sequence (DNA): TGTGCCAGCTCACTGGGGACAAAGGGTCATCAGCCCCAGCATTTT. Residues: CASSLGTKGHQPQHF.